This TCR beta chain was sequenced during a study of control samples from healthy donors and cancer patients. A single count supports this clone. The CDR3 is 14 residues long. V was pared by 5 bases and J by 1 base, with 11 bases between. Per germline, CDR1 SGHNT and CDR2 YENEEA. Using immunoSEQ multiplex PCR, the repertoire was profiled, and TCRdb retains in-frame clones only, with some absent. The sample consists of over 100,000 clones, over 75% of them appearing once. The sequencing sample was made of blood. This TCR came from a human donor in good health. The donor label of this sample is uncertain. This sequence joins TRBV11-3 and TRBJ1-1; a possible D gene is TRBD1 (6 bases). The CDR3 reads CASSPGTPNTEAFF. CDR3 DNA: TGTGCCAGCAGCCCCGGGACACCGAACACTGAAGCTTTCTTT. The whole variable domain, remainder taken from reference TRBV11-3 and TRBJ1-1, is EAGVVQSPRYKIIEKKQPVAFWCNPISGHNTLYWYLQNLGQGPELLIRYENEEAVDDSQLPKDRFSAERLKGVDSTLKIQPAELGDSAVYLCASSPGTPNTEAFFGQGTRLTVV.